The rows below give T cell receptor beta chains drawn from one sample of a study of shared T cell receptors in the human thymus. TCRdb's table, derived via immunoSEQ multiplex PCR, lists solely in-frame clones and lacks some. The table has about 380,000 clones, approximately 95% seen once. Sequencing was carried out using thymocytes. The receptors originated from a human donor. Each CDR3 is given with its conserved first and last residue. D genes are given only for firm matches. Some rows have no size entry. The others give once, few or many, or a class for an expanded clone.

j_call clone_size d_call v_call cdr3_nt cdr3_aa
TRBJ1-4 NA TRBD1 TRBV7-2 TGTGCCAGCAGCTTAGGGACAGGGGGCTTCGGCGAAAAACTGTTTTTT CASSLGTGGFGEKLFF
TRBJ1-2 NA NA TRBV18 TGTGCCAGCTCACCATCCTATGGCTACACCTTC CASSPSYGYTF
TRBJ2-3 NA TRBD2 TRBV5-5 TGTGCCAGCAGCGGTAAAGGCAGCGGGAGGGCAAATACGCAGTATTTT CASSGKGSGRANTQYF
TRBJ2-1 NA NA TRBV4-1 TGCGCCAGCAGCCAATCCCAGGGGGGCAATGAGCAGTTCTTC CASSQSQGGNEQFF
TRBJ2-2 NA TRBD1 TRBV29-1 TGCAGCGTGAACGGGACAGACGGGGAGCTGTTTTTT CSVNGTDGELFF
TRBJ1-1 NA NA TRBV7-9 TGTGCCAGCAGCGTTATAATCGGCGCAGCTTTCTTT CASSVIIGAAFF
TRBJ1-5 NA TRBD1 TRBV2 TGTGCCAGCAGTGCCCCGGGACAGGGGACTTATAGCAATCAGCCCCAGCATTTT CASSAPGQGTYSNQPQHF
TRBJ1-2 NA TRBD1 TRBV19 TGTGCCAGTAGTATGGGACAGGGCCCTACTGGGTACACCTTC CASSMGQGPTGYTF
TRBJ2-1 NA NA TRBV4-2 TGTGCCAGCAGCCAAGGAACTCAAACCATTTACAATGAGCAGTTCTTC CASSQGTQTIYNEQFF
TRBJ1-5 NA NA TRBV27 TGTGCCAGCAGTATGTTTAGGGCCAATCAGCCCCAGCATTTT CASSMFRANQPQHF
TRBJ2-7 NA TRBD1 TRBV5-6 TGTGCCAGCAGCTTTCGGGACAGGGGCTCCTACGAGCAGTACTTC CASSFRDRGSYEQYF
TRBJ2-1 NA NA TRBV6-6 TGTGCCAGCAGGGCCGCACCCTACAATGAGCAGTTCTTC CASRAAPYNEQFF
TRBJ2-7 NA NA TRBV5-4 TGTGCCAGCAGCTCCCCCTACGAGCAGTACTTC CASSSPYEQYF
TRBJ2-7 NA NA TRBV18 TGTGCCAGCTCACCTCCGGGCCCTCCGAGATCCTACGAGCAGTACTTC CASSPPGPPRSYEQYF
TRBJ2-7 NA NA TRBV28 TGTGCCAGCAGGCGTACCTACGAGCAGTACTTC CASRRTYEQYF
TRBJ2-1 NA NA TRBV12-5 TGTGCTAGTGCCTATACCTCGCGGGAATACGATGAGCAGTTCTTC CASAYTSREYDEQFF
TRBJ1-1 NA NA TRBV4-1 TGCGCCAGCAGCCAGGGGGAGGGGAGGCCTGAAGCTTTCTTT CASSQGEGRPEAFF
TRBJ1-5 NA TRBD1 TRBV4-1 TGCGCCAGCAGCAGGGACAGCCCCCGCCTCCCGCATCAGCCCCAGCATTTT CASSRDSPRLPHQPQHF
TRBJ2-7 NA NA TRBV6-4 TGTGCCACCGGCCCCCGGGACTGCAGCAGAGACGTCTACGAGCAGTACTTC CATGPRDCSRDVYEQYF
TRBJ2-1 NA TRBD2 TRBV2 TGTGCCAGCAGTGCCCATCTTAGCGGGGACTACAATGAGCAGTTCTTC CASSAHLSGDYNEQFF
TRBJ2-1 NA TRBD2 TRBV10-3 TGTGCCATCAGTGAGTCGGGACTAGCCCTATACAATGAGCAGTTCTTC CAISESGLALYNEQFF
TRBJ2-6 NA NA TRBV27 TGTGCCAGCGGATCGCAGGGGGGTGCTGGGGCCAACGTCCTGACTTTC CASGSQGGAGANVLTF
TRBJ2-2 NA NA TRBV7-7 TGTGCTAGCAGCCTCCGGATGGGCACCGGGGAGCTGTTTTTT CASSLRMGTGELFF
TRBJ1-2 NA NA TRBV9 TGTGCCAGCAGCGATCGTTTGAGGGCGCAGAGGGGCTACACCTTC CASSDRLRAQRGYTF
TRBJ2-7 NA NA TRBV6-6 TGTGCCAGCAGACGCCTCAGGGGCCTCTCCTACGAGCAGTACTTC CASRRLRGLSYEQYF
TRBJ2-1 NA TRBD2 TRBV28 TGTGCCAGCAGAACTAGCGGGGATCTCTCCTCCTACAATGAGCAGTTCTTC CASRTSGDLSSYNEQFF
TRBJ2-2 NA NA TRBV5-6 TGTGCCAGCAGCCTGAGGGACACGGTGATCAACACCGGGGAGCTGTTTTTT CASSLRDTVINTGELFF
TRBJ1-2 NA NA TRBV4-3 TGCGCCAGCAGCCAAGATCCGGCCAGGGCTGGGGATGGCTACACCTTC CASSQDPARAGDGYTF
TRBJ2-1 NA NA TRBV7-7 TGTGCCAGCAGCCCGGGAACCTACAATGAGCAGTTCTTC CASSPGTYNEQFF
TRBJ2-7 NA TRBD2 TRBV5-5 TGTGCCAGCACCGCGGCGAAGCGGGAGAGCTACTACGAGCAGTACTTC CASTAAKRESYYEQYF
TRBJ2-2 once NA TRBV4-2 TGTGCCAGCAGCCAAGAGCGGGGTTTAGATGGCGGGGAGCTGTTTTTT CASSQERGLDGGELFF
TRBJ2-3 NA TRBD2 TRBV15 TGTGCCACCAGCAGCGTTATACCGGGACTAGCGGTCCTCGAGAGAGATACGCAGTATTTT CATSSVIPGLAVLERDTQYF
TRBJ2-5 NA TRBD1 TRBV5-1 TGCGCCAGCAGCTCGACAGGGGGGTCGAGGCAAGAGACCCAGTACTTC CASSSTGGSRQETQYF
TRBJ2-7 NA TRBD1 TRBV6-6 TGTGCCAGCAGACCCGGGACAGTTGGCTACGAGCAGTACTTC CASRPGTVGYEQYF
TRBJ2-5 NA NA TRBV15 TGTGCCACCAGCAGAGGCGAGGGGCAACCCCCCCAAGAGACCCAGTACTTC CATSRGEGQPPQETQYF